This T cell receptor (beta chain) is from a study of shared clonotypes between healthy human individuals. Whole-study findings and limits: Sharing across four donors was highest in naive CD4 (approximately 5%) and lowest in memory CD8 (0.4%).

A word on this clone: What it binds is unknown.

The CDR3 has 21 amino acids. Deletions cut 3 bases from V and 0 bases from J, with 27 bases between. The germline CDR1 and CDR2 sequences are KGHSH and LQKENI. TCRdb keeps only in-frame clones here, not all; method: immunoSEQ multiplex PCR. The sample lists approximately 2,300,000 clones; roughly 90% were seen once. Healthy adults negative for HIV, lacking recent acute infections or vaccinations, served as donors. This sequence originates from a man between 18 and 29 years old in good health. Some clones in this sample may be carry-over from other donors' samples. The V gene is TRBV18, the J gene TRBJ1-3, with a possible D match to TRBD1 (6 bases). The specimen was naive CD4+ T cells from PBMCs. As for subset: CD45RA+ positively selected. The CDR3 here is CASSPQTPGQPDSDSGNTIYF. The CDR3 nucleotides are TGTGCCAGCTCACCTCAAACCCCTGGACAGCCGGACTCAGACTCTGGAAACACCATATATTTT.